This T cell receptor (beta chain) was captured in a study of graft-versus-host responses after intestinal transplantation. Turning to the study itself: Grafts were multivisceral, liver-intestinal, or isolated intestinal.

Profiling relied on immunoSEQ multiplex PCR, and the TCRdb table lists in-frame clones only, not all of them. The table includes more than 85,000 clones, approximately 82% detected once. The V and J ends lost 5 bases and 5 bases respectively, with 7 bases between them. Germline loops: CDR1 SGHTS, CDR2 YDEGEE. This CDR3 has 12 amino acids. In the case of this clone: The antigen remains undetermined.

This specimen consisted of unstimulated CD4+ T cells sorted from spleen or lymph node cells, obtained before intestinal transplant. The chain recombines TRBV5-8 with TRBJ1-4; D unresolved. The clonotype comes from a human donor who received an intestinal transplant. This CDR3 is CASRFPNEKLFF. CDR3 nucleotides: TGTGCCAGCAGGTTTCCAAATGAAAAACTGTTTTTT.